This T cell receptor (beta chain) was retrieved from a study of regulatory T cells in long-lasting Graves disease. Study results and caveats: Among the persistent patients, 2,500 to 3,500 public clonotypes were shared, more than the roughly 970 shared among new patients.

Combining iRepertoire HTBI primers with Arm-PCR of CDR3 regions, the authors built TCR beta libraries. TCRdb itself ran the multiplex PCR reads through MiXCR, one entry per CDR3 protein. The sample yields about half a million distinct CDR3 sequences, 20% to 25% seen once. In regard to this clonotype: The antigen is undetermined. Given a far larger clone just one base away, this is likely a sequencing read error. The CDR3 does not end in the conserved phenylalanine or tryptophan, so this is likely a read error.

V dropped 8 bases and J dropped 4; count of bases not matched to a gene: 3. The CDR3 is 12 residues long. CDR1 and CDR2 from the germline V gene are SEHNR and FQNEAQ (reference sequence). Noted time point: persistent/refractory GD, antithyroid drugs over 5 years with positive TRAb. PBMCs provided the RNA from which the TCR library was made. The material was peripheral blood mononuclear cells (PBMCs), obtained when the disease was refractory, from a patient treated with antithyroid drugs. The chain joins TRBV7-9 to TRBJ2-5; 8 bases are shared with TRBD1. The TCR was taken from a female donor with Graves disease. In DNA, the CDR3 is TGTGCCAGCCAACAGGGGGGAGAGACCCAGTACTCC. This translates into CASQQGGETQYS.